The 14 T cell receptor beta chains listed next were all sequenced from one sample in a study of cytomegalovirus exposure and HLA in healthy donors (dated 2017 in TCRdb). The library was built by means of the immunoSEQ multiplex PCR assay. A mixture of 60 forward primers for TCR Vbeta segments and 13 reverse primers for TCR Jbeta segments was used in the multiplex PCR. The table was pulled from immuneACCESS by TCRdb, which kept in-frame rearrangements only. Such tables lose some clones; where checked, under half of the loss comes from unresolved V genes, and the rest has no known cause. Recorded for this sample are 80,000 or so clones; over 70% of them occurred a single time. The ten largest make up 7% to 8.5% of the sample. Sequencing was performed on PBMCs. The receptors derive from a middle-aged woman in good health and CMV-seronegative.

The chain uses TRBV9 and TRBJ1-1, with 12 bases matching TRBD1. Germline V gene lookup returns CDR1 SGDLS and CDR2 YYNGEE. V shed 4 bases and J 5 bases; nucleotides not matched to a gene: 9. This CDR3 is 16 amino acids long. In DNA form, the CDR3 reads TGTGCCAGCAGCAGCCGGGACAGGGGGCGCGGGACTGAAGCTTTCTTT. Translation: CASSSRDRGRGTEAFF. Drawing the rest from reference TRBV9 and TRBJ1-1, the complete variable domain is DSGVTQTPKHLITATGQRVTLRCSPRSGDLSVYWYQQSLDQGLQFLIQYYNGEERAKGNILERFSAQQFPDLHSELNLSSLELGDSALYFCASSSRDRGRGTEAFFGQGTRLTVV.

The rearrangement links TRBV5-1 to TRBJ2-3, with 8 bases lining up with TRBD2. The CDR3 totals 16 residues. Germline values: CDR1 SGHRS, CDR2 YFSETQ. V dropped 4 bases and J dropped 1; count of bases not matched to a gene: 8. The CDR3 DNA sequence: TGCGCCAGCAGCGAACTCCCGACTAGCGGCACAGATACGCAGTATTTT. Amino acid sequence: CASSELPTSGTDTQYF.

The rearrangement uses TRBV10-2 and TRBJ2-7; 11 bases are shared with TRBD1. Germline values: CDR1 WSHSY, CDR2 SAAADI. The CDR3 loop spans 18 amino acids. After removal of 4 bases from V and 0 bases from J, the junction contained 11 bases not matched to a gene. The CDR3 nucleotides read TGCGCCAGCAGTGGGATGGGACAGGGGGAGATCTTCTCCTACGAGCAGTACTTC. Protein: CASSGMGQGEIFSYEQYF.

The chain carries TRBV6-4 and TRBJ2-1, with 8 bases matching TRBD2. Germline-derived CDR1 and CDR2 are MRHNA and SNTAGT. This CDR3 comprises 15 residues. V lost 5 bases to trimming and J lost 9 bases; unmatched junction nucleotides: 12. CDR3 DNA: TGTGCCAGCAGTAGCTCCGCGGGGGCGGGGGGTGAGCAGTTCTTC. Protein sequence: CASSSSAGAGGEQFF.

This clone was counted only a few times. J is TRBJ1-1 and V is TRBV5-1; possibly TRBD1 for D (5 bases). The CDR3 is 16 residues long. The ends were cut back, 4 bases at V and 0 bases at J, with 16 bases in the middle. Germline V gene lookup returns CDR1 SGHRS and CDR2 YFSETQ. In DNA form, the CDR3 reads TGCGCCAGCAGCCTGGGGGATGGGGGGGTGAACACTGAAGCTTTCTTT. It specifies CASSLGDGGVNTEAFF.

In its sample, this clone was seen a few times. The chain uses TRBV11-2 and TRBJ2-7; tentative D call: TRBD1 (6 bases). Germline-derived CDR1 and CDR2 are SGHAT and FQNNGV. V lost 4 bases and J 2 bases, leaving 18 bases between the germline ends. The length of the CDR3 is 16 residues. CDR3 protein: CASSSYLNRATYEQYF. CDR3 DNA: TGTGCCAGCAGCTCATACCTAAACAGGGCCACCTACGAGCAGTACTTC.

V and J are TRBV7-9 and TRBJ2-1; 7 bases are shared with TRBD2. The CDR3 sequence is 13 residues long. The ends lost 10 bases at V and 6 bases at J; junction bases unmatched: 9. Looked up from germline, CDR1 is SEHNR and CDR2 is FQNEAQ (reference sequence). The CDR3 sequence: CATRPGTTNEQFF. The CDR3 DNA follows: TGTGCCACCCGCCCGGGGACTACCAATGAGCAGTTCTTC.

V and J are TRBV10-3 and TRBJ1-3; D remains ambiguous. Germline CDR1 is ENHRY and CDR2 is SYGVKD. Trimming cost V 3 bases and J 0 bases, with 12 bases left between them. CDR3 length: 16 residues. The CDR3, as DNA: TGTGCCATCAGTGATAGTCGTGGGCCCTCTGGAAACACCATATATTTT. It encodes CAISDSRGPSGNTIYF.

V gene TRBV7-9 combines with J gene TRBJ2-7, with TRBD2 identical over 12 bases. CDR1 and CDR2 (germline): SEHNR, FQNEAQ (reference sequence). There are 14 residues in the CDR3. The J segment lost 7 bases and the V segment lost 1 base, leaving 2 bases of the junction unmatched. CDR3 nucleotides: TGTGCCAGCAGCTTAGGGGGACTAGCGGGTGAGCAGTACTTC. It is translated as CASSLGGLAGEQYF.

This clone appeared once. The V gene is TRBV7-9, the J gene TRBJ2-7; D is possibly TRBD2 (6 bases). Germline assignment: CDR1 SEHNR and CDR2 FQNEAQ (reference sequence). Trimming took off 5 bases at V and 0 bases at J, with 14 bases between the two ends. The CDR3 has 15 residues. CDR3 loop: CASSILASHSYEQYF. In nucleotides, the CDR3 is TGTGCCAGCAGCATCCTAGCGTCACACTCCTACGAGCAGTACTTC.

CDR3: CASSYLQGDRGYTF. The CDR3 DNA sequence: TGCGCCAGCAGCTATCTGCAGGGTGATCGCGGCTACACCTTC. V is TRBV5-1 and J is TRBJ1-2, with D possibly matching TRBD1 (5 bases). The CDR3 length is 14 residues. Germline CDR1 reads SGHRS; CDR2 reads YFSETQ. V lost 3 bases and J lost 8, with 17 bases in between.

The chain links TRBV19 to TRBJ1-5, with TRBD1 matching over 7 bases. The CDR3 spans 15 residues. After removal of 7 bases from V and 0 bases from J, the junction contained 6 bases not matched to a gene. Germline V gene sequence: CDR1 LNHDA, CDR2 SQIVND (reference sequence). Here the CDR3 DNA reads TGTGCCAGTAAGGACAGGCGTAATAGCAATCAGCCCCAGCATTTT. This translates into CASKDRRNSNQPQHF. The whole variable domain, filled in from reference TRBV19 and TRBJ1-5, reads DGGITQSPKYLFRKEGQNVTLSCEQNLNHDAMYWYRQDPGQGLRLIYYSQIVNDFQKGDIAEGYSVSREKKESFPLTVTSAQKNPTAFYLCASKDRRNSNQPQHFGDGTRLSIL.

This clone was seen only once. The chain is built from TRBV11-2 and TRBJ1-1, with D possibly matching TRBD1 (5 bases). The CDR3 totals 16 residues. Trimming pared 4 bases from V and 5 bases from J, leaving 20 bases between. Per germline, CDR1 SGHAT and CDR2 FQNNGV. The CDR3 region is CASSSRDSRGGTEAFF. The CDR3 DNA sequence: TGTGCCAGCAGCTCGAGAGACTCGAGGGGAGGAACTGAAGCTTTCTTT.

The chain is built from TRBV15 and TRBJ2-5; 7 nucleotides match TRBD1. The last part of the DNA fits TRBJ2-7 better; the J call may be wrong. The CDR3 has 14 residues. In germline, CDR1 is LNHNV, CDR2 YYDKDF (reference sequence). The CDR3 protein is CATSGMGQTYEQYF. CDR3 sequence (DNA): TGTGCCACCAGCGGAATGGGACAGACCTACGAGCAGTACTTC.